These T cell receptor beta chains were read from a single sample in a study of T cell responses to AZD1222 COVID-19 vaccine. This table comes from immunoSEQ multiplex PCR, and its TCRdb copy is limited to in-frame clones, with some not included. This sample has about 130,000 clones, with roughly 90% found just once. The material was peripheral blood, obtained on day 0 of AZD1222 vaccination. The receptors were sampled from an adult in good health. The conserved cysteine and the conserved F or W are not part of the CDR3 here. The order of the fields is V gene, J gene, CDR3 protein.

v_gene: TRBV6-4
j_gene: TRBJ2-3
CDR3aa: ASSDGVGSTDTQY

v_gene: TRBV27
j_gene: TRBJ1-1
CDR3aa: ASIERTGGVGMNTEAF

v_gene: TRBV7-2
j_gene: TRBJ2-7
CDR3aa: ASRLAAGEKEQY

v_gene: TRBV19
j_gene: TRBJ2-7
CDR3aa: ASSTPGQTTYEQY

v_gene: TRBV4-1
j_gene: TRBJ2-2
CDR3aa: ASSQGGVGELF

v_gene: TRBV25-1
j_gene: TRBJ1-4
CDR3aa: ASTPAGVPNEKLF

v_gene: TRBV13
j_gene: TRBJ2-7
CDR3aa: ASSSLAGGAYEQY

v_gene: TRBV18
j_gene: TRBJ1-1
CDR3aa: ASSSGQGWTEAF

v_gene: TRBV30
j_gene: TRBJ2-7
CDR3aa: AWSVQEGRVSRY

v_gene: TRBV11-1
j_gene: TRBJ1-1
CDR3aa: ASSPTPRTEAF

v_gene: TRBV5-4
j_gene: TRBJ2-1
CDR3aa: ASSQVSEQF

v_gene: TRBV19
j_gene: TRBJ1-1
CDR3aa: ASSIDKMAGLTGAF

v_gene: TRBV6-5
j_gene: TRBJ2-7
CDR3aa: ASSYSSGSFYEQY

v_gene: TRBV7-2
j_gene: TRBJ2-7
CDR3aa: ASSRDGPYEQY

v_gene: TRBV3-1/TRBV3-2
j_gene: TRBJ1-2
CDR3aa: ASSQEGGQGYGYT

v_gene: TRBV27
j_gene: TRBJ2-2
CDR3aa: ASSLGDRVGNTGELF

v_gene: TRBV9
j_gene: TRBJ2-4
CDR3aa: ASSVEASGRNIQY

v_gene: TRBV2
j_gene: TRBJ2-7
CDR3aa: ASSLSTLATNLYEQY

v_gene: TRBV28
j_gene: TRBJ2-7
CDR3aa: ASSPLGRPYEQY

v_gene: TRBV10-3
j_gene: TRBJ2-5
CDR3aa: AISDPGGTTQY

v_gene: TRBV2
j_gene: TRBJ1-5
CDR3aa: ASSPDRVGFLSNQPQH

v_gene: TRBV10-3
j_gene: TRBJ2-7
CDR3aa: AISGVAGDPYEQY

v_gene: TRBV25-1
j_gene: TRBJ1-2
CDR3aa: ASSESGPAGYT

v_gene: TRBV7-9
j_gene: TRBJ1-1
CDR3aa: ASSLVYTEAF

v_gene: TRBV25-1
j_gene: TRBJ2-7
CDR3aa: ASLGSDRGFYEQY

v_gene: TRBV18
j_gene: TRBJ2-1
CDR3aa: ASSPYSYNEQF

v_gene: TRBV27
j_gene: TRBJ1-5
CDR3aa: ASSDYGQGDNQPQH

v_gene: TRBV3-1/TRBV3-2
j_gene: TRBJ1-2
CDR3aa: ASSLLSGGNYGYT

v_gene: TRBV6-5
j_gene: TRBJ1-1
CDR3aa: ASSYDSGGTEAF

v_gene: TRBV6-5
j_gene: TRBJ1-1
CDR3aa: ASSYSGTGSTEAF

v_gene: TRBV5-1
j_gene: TRBJ2-5
CDR3aa: ASKGDTETQY

v_gene: TRBV6-5
j_gene: TRBJ2-1
CDR3aa: ASTPRPEEQF

v_gene: TRBV19
j_gene: TRBJ1-1
CDR3aa: ASSGRGQMTEAF

v_gene: TRBV19
j_gene: TRBJ1-5
CDR3aa: ASSTLGQPQH

v_gene: TRBV10-3
j_gene: TRBJ2-3
CDR3aa: AISELWGIPQGATDTQY

v_gene: TRBV6-1
j_gene: TRBJ1-1
CDR3aa: ASSERSGRKAF

v_gene: TRBV3-1/TRBV3-2
j_gene: TRBJ2-5
CDR3aa: ASSQKWAGALGETQY

v_gene: TRBV6-5
j_gene: TRBJ2-7
CDR3aa: ASRIEPLAGEQY

v_gene: TRBV12-3/TRBV12-4
j_gene: TRBJ1-1
CDR3aa: ASSGAGNTEAF

v_gene: TRBV28
j_gene: TRBJ1-2
CDR3aa: ASTISGGYGYT

v_gene: TRBV27
j_gene: TRBJ2-7
CDR3aa: ASRTEGVSYEQY

v_gene: TRBV6-1
j_gene: TRBJ2-1
CDR3aa: ASSEEGTWNEQF

v_gene: TRBV5-5
j_gene: TRBJ1-1
CDR3aa: ASSLYARTLATEAF

v_gene: TRBV3-1/TRBV3-2
j_gene: TRBJ2-5
CDR3aa: ASSQASGAETQY

v_gene: TRBV19
j_gene: TRBJ2-7
CDR3aa: ASTAGTGETYEQY

v_gene: TRBV6-5
j_gene: TRBJ1-2
CDR3aa: ASSQDSSYGYT

v_gene: TRBV6-1
j_gene: TRBJ1-3
CDR3aa: ASSELTQKTSSGNTIY

v_gene: TRBV5-4
j_gene: TRBJ2-1
CDR3aa: ASSLLETSKNEQF

v_gene: TRBV3-1/TRBV3-2
j_gene: TRBJ2-1
CDR3aa: ASSQGQTGWTNEQF

v_gene: TRBV5-1
j_gene: TRBJ1-6
CDR3aa: ASSLDAQTGSSYNSPLH

v_gene: TRBV28
j_gene: TRBJ1-2
CDR3aa: ASSSWDRGKLTYGYT

v_gene: TRBV4-1
j_gene: TRBJ1-1
CDR3aa: ASSPRAGLGTEAF

v_gene: TRBV9
j_gene: TRBJ1-3
CDR3aa: ASSQRGVYGNTIY

v_gene: TRBV28
j_gene: TRBJ1-1
CDR3aa: ASRPPDRVYTEAF

v_gene: TRBV19
j_gene: TRBJ2-4
CDR3aa: ASRRGTAKNIQY

v_gene: TRBV2
j_gene: TRBJ2-1
CDR3aa: ASRGDRVDSGRASDNEQF

v_gene: TRBV12-3/TRBV12-4
j_gene: TRBJ2-5
CDR3aa: ASRTGGQETQY

v_gene: TRBV19
j_gene: TRBJ2-2
CDR3aa: ASSIDPGSYTGELF

v_gene: TRBV6-5
j_gene: TRBJ1-1
CDR3aa: ASRGGVNTEAF

v_gene: TRBV19
j_gene: TRBJ1-2
CDR3aa: ASSLGQAYGYT